Listed here are 11 T cell receptor beta chains from one sample, sequenced in a study of cytomegalovirus exposure and HLA in healthy donors. The PCR made use of 60 Vbeta and 13 Jbeta primers. Assay used: immunoSEQ multiplex PCR; TCRdb lists only in-frame clones, some missing. The sample carries about 160,000 clones, around 80% recorded once. The sample taken for sequencing was PBMCs. The receptors derive from a woman between 50 and 59 years old in good health and CMV-seropositive.

Only a few counts were recorded for this clone. This rearrangement joins TRBV7-2 to TRBJ2-7; 7 bases line up with TRBD2. The germline gives CDR1 SGHTA, CDR2 FQGNSA. The V segment lost 5 bases and the J segment 2 bases; nucleotides outside the gene matches: 12. The CDR3 runs to 16 residues. CDR3: CASSVESSGTPYEQYF. CDR3 coding DNA: TGTGCCAGCAGCGTAGAGTCAAGCGGGACTCCCTACGAGCAGTACTTC.

This chain joins TRBV18 and TRBJ1-2; TRBD1 is a possible D gene (6 bases). The CDR3 runs to 13 residues. V gave up 4 bases and J gave up 7 bases, with 13 bases separating them. Germline values: CDR1 KGHSH, CDR2 LQKENI. In DNA form, the CDR3 reads TGTGCCAGCTCACAGACAGGAACGGTTGGCTACACCTTC. Amino acid sequence: CASSQTGTVGYTF.

Comments on this clone: The junction and the germline gene differ at one end; a read error may be behind it. V gene TRBV18 combines with J gene TRBJ1-2; 7 nucleotides align to TRBD1. Germline V gene lookup returns CDR1 KGHSH and CDR2 LQKENI. This CDR3 region has 11 residues. The CDR3 DNA reads TGTGCCAGCTCATCCGAGACAGGGAAAAACTTC. It yields the protein CASSSETGKNF.

The chain links TRBV7-9 to TRBJ2-5, with D hard to call. The J call is doubtful: the DNA matches TRBJ2-7 better. Germline V gene sequence: CDR1 SEHNR, CDR2 FQNEAQ (reference sequence). The CDR3 spans 12 residues. Written as DNA, the CDR3 is TGTGCCAGCAGCTTAATTTGGTACGAGCAGTACTTC. As protein: CASSLIWYEQYF.

The chain uses TRBV28 and TRBJ2-1; 8 positions match TRBD2. With 4 bases clipped from V and 9 bases from J, the junction kept 8 bases outside the gene matches. This CDR3 spans 14 amino acids. Per the germline V gene, CDR1 is MDHEN and CDR2 is SYDVKM. CDR3 protein: CASSSPGLAGEQFF. The CDR3, as DNA: TGTGCCAGCAGTTCCCCCGGACTAGCCGGTGAGCAGTTCTTC.

The chain is built from TRBV28 and TRBJ2-7; 7 bases agree with TRBD1. Germline lookup yields CDR1 MDHEN and CDR2 SYDVKM. V lost 3 bases to trimming and J lost 2 bases; unmatched junction nucleotides: 10. The CDR3 has 16 residues. In DNA, the CDR3 is TGTGCCAGCAGTTTGTCGTTACAGGGGTCGGCCTACGAGCAGTACTTC. As protein: CASSLSLQGSAYEQYF.

Worth noting for this clone: Mismatch with germline at one junction end may stem from a read error. The genes are TRBV14 and TRBJ1-1; TRBD1 matches at 8 bases. Germline loops: CDR1 SGHDN, CDR2 FVKESK. This CDR3 comprises 16 residues. The DNA for the CDR3 is TGTGCCAGCAACCAATACCCACTGGACAGGGTCACTGAAGCTTTCTTT. Amino acids: CASNQYPLDRVTEAFF.

Remarks on this clone: The same CDR3 also results from other DNA sequences found in this sample. CDR3 nucleotide sequence: TGTGCCAGCAGTCCCCAGGGGGCAAGCAATCAGCCCCAGCATTTT. Protein product: CASSPQGASNQPQHF. V gene TRBV28 combines with J gene TRBJ1-5; 8 positions agree with TRBD1. CDR3 length equals 15 residues. Germline values: CDR1 MDHEN, CDR2 SYDVKM. The V and J ends lost 5 bases and 1 base, in that order; junction bases with no gene match: 4.

This clone was detected a few times. The V call is TRBV6-5, the J call TRBJ1-5; unclear D gene. Germline CDR1 reads MNHEY; CDR2 reads SVGAGI. V was cut by 9 bases and J by 5 bases, with 14 bases left in between. The CDR3 runs to 13 residues. The CDR3 coding sequence is TGTGCCAGTCGGACTGGTTCCTATCAGCCCCAGCATTTT. Translating gives CASRTGSYQPQHF.

The chain uses TRBV5-1 and TRBJ2-7, with a possible D match to TRBD1 (6 bases). The CDR3 has 15 residues. Looked up from germline, CDR1 is SGHRS and CDR2 is YFSETQ. Trimming removed 4 bases at V and 0 bases at J, with 14 bases between. The CDR3 sequence is CASSPRGIGSYEQYF. DNA of the CDR3: TGCGCCAGCAGCCCCAGGGGAATCGGCTCCTACGAGCAGTACTTC. Full variable domain (rest looked up from reference TRBV5-1 and TRBJ2-7): KAGVTQTPRYLIKTRGQQVTLSCSPISGHRSVSWYQQTPGQGLQFLFEYFSETQRNKGNFPGRFSGRQFSNSRSEMNVSTLELGDSALYLCASSPRGIGSYEQYFGPGTRLTVT.

This sequence joins TRBV28 and TRBJ2-5; no reliable D call. Germline assignment: CDR1 MDHEN and CDR2 SYDVKM. The CDR3 loop spans 14 amino acids. V was pared by 4 bases and J by 4 bases, with 13 bases between. CDR3 nucleotides: TGTGCCAGCAGTTCCGCCCAGACTGGAGAGACCCAGTACTTC. Translation gives CASSSAQTGETQYF.